Below, 15 T cell receptor beta chains from the same sample are listed, as sequenced in a study of lymphopenia after photon versus proton radiotherapy. Sequencing used immunoSEQ multiplex PCR; TCRdb keeps in-frame clones, though not all of them. The sample contains about 60,000 clones, roughly 83% of which appear only once. Sample: peripheral blood, taken from a patient treated with proton-based radiotherapy. These receptors all come from a man aged 55-75 years with pancreatic cancer.

In this sample, this clone turned up a few times. The chain combines TRBV18 with TRBJ1-1; weak D call: TRBD1 (5 bases). This CDR3 comprises 14 residues. Trimming removed 9 bases from V and 2 bases from J, with 16 bases in between. CDR1 is KGHSH, CDR2 LQKENI, per germline. The CDR3 sequence is CASSDGAGNTEAFF. For the CDR3, the DNA is TGTGCCAGTTCCGATGGGGCGGGAAACACTGAAGCTTTCTTT.

The chain employs TRBV9 and TRBJ2-5; TRBD2 agrees at 10 bases. CDR3 length: 17 residues. Losses at the gene ends were 0 bases for V and 5 bases for J; bases not matched to a gene: 10. CDR1 SGDLS and CDR2 YYNGEE come from the germline V gene. Here the CDR3 reads CASSVGSSGRGMETQYF. Here the CDR3 DNA reads TGTGCCAGCAGCGTAGGGTCTAGCGGGAGAGGGATGGAGACCCAGTACTTC. Complete variable domain (other parts from reference TRBV9 and TRBJ2-5): DSGVTQTPKHLITATGQRVTLRCSPRSGDLSVYWYQQSLDQGLQFLIQYYNGEERAKGNILERFSAQQFPDLHSELNLSSLELGDSALYFCASSVGSSGRGMETQYFGPGTRLLVL.

This rearrangement joins TRBV19 to TRBJ2-3; D is tentatively TRBD1 or TRBD2 (5 bases each). Germline loops: CDR1 LNHDA, CDR2 SQIVND (reference sequence). V lost 3 bases and J lost 0, with 10 bases in between. CDR3 length: 15 residues. The CDR3: CASSIKGPSTDTQYF. Here the CDR3 DNA reads TGTGCCAGTAGTATCAAGGGACCCAGCACAGATACGCAGTATTTT.

J is TRBJ2-1 and V is TRBV28, with 10 bases that match TRBD2. Germline assignment: CDR1 MDHEN and CDR2 SYDVKM. With V trimmed by 9 bases and J by 6 bases, 5 bases remained unmatched. The CDR3 runs to 13 residues. The DNA of the CDR3 is TGTGCCAGTACTAGCGGGACTTTCAATGAGCAGTTCTTC. The encoded protein is CASTSGTFNEQFF.

The chain uses TRBV4-1 and TRBJ2-7; D is uncertain. Trimming pared 1 base from V and 2 bases from J, leaving 12 bases between. Germline lookup yields CDR1 MGHRA and CDR2 YSYEKL. The CDR3 has 15 residues. The DNA for the CDR3 is TGCGCCAGCAGCCAAGGTATTGGAGCCACCTACGAGCAGTACTTC. Translation gives CASSQGIGATYEQYF.

The V gene is TRBV9, the J gene TRBJ2-1; D is unresolved. Germline V CDR1 and CDR2: SGDLS, YYNGEE. The CDR3 totals 14 residues. V lost 0 bases and J lost 10, with 14 bases in between. This chain's CDR3 is CASSVAGGTVEQFF. The CDR3 nucleotides are TGTGCCAGCAGCGTAGCAGGCGGTACCGTGGAGCAGTTCTTC.

The chain joins TRBV4-2 to TRBJ1-4, with D possibly matching TRBD1 (5 bases). The V end lost 0 bases, the J end lost 13 bases, and 18 bases lay between the germline ends. Germline CDR1 and CDR2: LGHNA and YNFKEQ. CDR3 length: 15 residues. In DNA, the CDR3 is TGTGCCAGCAGCCAAGAGCGAGGGGACGAGATTGGACTGTTTTTT. Translated, it gives CASSQERGDEIGLFF.

A single count supports this clone. This rearrangement joins TRBV11-1 to TRBJ2-7; D is ambiguous. Per the germline V gene, CDR1 is SGHAT and CDR2 is FQDESV (reference sequence). The CDR3 totals 13 residues. V lost 1 base and J 2 bases, leaving 6 bases between the germline ends. The CDR3 DNA is TGTGCCAGCAGCTTAGGACAAACCTACGAGCAGTACTTC. This codes for CASSLGQTYEQYF.

This sequence joins TRBV11-2 and TRBJ1-6; 12 bases are a match to TRBD1. The V gene end was trimmed by 5 bases and the J gene end by 11 bases; junction bases not matched to a gene: 7. The CDR3 has 15 residues. Germline CDR1 SGHAT, CDR2 FQNNGV. CDR3 coding DNA: TGTGCCAGCAGCCCCCAAGGGACAGGGGGCACACCCCTCCACTTT. Its protein is CASSPQGTGGTPLHF.

The DNA for the CDR3 is TGTGCCTGGGGGGCCAACGTCCTGACTTTC. Protein product: CAWGANVLTF. This sequence joins TRBV30 and TRBJ2-6, with D hard to call. Deletions cut 5 bases from V and 4 bases from J, with 0 bases between. The CDR3 contains 10 residues. Germline V gene sequence: CDR1 GTSNPN, CDR2 SVGIG (reference sequence).

The CDR3 nucleotides read TGTGCCAGCAGCCTGGCTAGCGCGTTATTCTACAATGAGCAGTTCTTC. This sequence encodes CASSLASALFYNEQFF. The rearrangement joins TRBV7-8 to TRBJ2-1, with a weak D call TRBD2 (6 bases). Germline CDR1 reads SGHVS; CDR2 reads FQNEAQ. V lost 5 bases, J lost 3 bases, and 17 bases lay in between. This CDR3 comprises 16 residues. The complete variable domain, with remaining parts taken from reference TRBV7-8 and TRBJ2-1, reads GAGVSQSPRYKVAKRGQDVALRCDPISGHVSLFWYQQALGQGPEFLTYFQNEAQLDKSGLPSDRFFAERPEGSVSTLKIQRTQQEDSAVYLCASSLASALFYNEQFFGPGTRLTVL.

In its sample, this clone was seen a few times. CDR3 amino acids: CASSLTSGRISYNEQFF. CDR3 nucleotides: TGTGCCAGCAGCTTAACTAGCGGGAGGATCTCCTACAATGAGCAGTTCTTC. The rearrangement joins TRBV7-8 to TRBJ2-1, with 12 bases lining up with TRBD2. The CDR3 totals 17 residues. Germline CDR1 reads SGHVS; CDR2 reads FQNEAQ. With V trimmed by 2 bases and J by 0 bases, 2 bases remained unmatched.

On this clone itself: Other nucleotide sequences in the sample specify the same CDR3. The gene calls are TRBV19 and TRBJ2-5; 10 nucleotides align to TRBD1. Germline CDR1 and CDR2: LNHDA and SQIVND (reference sequence). With 6 bases clipped from V and 2 bases from J, the junction kept 3 bases outside the gene matches. The CDR3 has 14 amino acids. The CDR3 DNA reads as TGTGCCAGTAGGGGGACAGGGGCTCAAGAGACCCAGTACTTC. Translation: CASRGTGAQETQYF. Full variable domain (outside the CDR3, taken from reference TRBV19 and TRBJ2-5): DGGITQSPKYLFRKEGQNVTLSCEQNLNHDAMYWYRQDPGQGLRLIYYSQIVNDFQKGDIAEGYSVSREKKESFPLTVTSAQKNPTAFYLCASRGTGAQETQYFGPGTRLLVL.

This clone appeared a few times. This chain joins TRBV19 and TRBJ1-2; 11 bases agree with TRBD1. Germline trimming cut 6 bases from V and 8 bases from J; bases unmatched to any gene: 8. Per germline, CDR1 LNHDA and CDR2 SQIVND (reference sequence). The CDR3 has 14 amino acids. In DNA form, the CDR3 reads TGTGCCAGTAGCCCGGACAGGGGGCTCGTCGGCTACACCTTC. It encodes CASSPDRGLVGYTF.

About this clone: Its ends do not fully match the called genes, so a read error is possible. This chain uses TRBV7-7 with TRBJ2-1; the match to TRBD1 covers 8 bases. This CDR3 region has 13 residues. CDR1 SSHAT and CDR2 FNYEAQ come from the germline V gene (reference sequence). This CDR3 reads CASSRQGLNEQFF. The CDR3 nucleotides are TGTGCTAGCAGCAGACAGGGGTTGAATGAGCAGTTCTTC. Complete variable domain (other parts from reference TRBV7-7 and TRBJ2-1): GAGVSQSPRYKVTKRGQDVTLRCDPISSHATLYWYQQALGQGPEFLTYFNYEAQPDKSGLPSDRFSAERPEGSISTLTIQRTEQRDSAMYRCASSRQGLNEQFFGPGTRLTVL.